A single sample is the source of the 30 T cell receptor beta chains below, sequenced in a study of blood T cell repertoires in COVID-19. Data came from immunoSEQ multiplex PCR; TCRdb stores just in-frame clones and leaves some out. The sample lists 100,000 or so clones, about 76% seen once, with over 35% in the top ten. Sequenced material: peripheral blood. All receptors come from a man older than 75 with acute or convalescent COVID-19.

The chain's CDR3 is CASNDRDQPQHF. The CDR3 DNA reads as TGTGCCAGTAATGACAGGGATCAGCCCCAGCATTTT. The chain joins TRBV19 to TRBJ1-5; TRBD1 matches 7 bases. The germline V gene has CDR1 LNHDA and CDR2 SQIVND (reference sequence). V dropped 7 bases and J dropped 5; count of bases not matched to a gene: 2. The CDR3 is made up of 12 amino acids.

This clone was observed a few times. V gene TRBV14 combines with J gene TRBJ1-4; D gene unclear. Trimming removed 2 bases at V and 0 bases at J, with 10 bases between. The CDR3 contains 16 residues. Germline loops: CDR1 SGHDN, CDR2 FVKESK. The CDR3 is CASSQFGSATNEKLFF. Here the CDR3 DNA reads TGTGCCAGCAGCCAATTCGGGAGCGCAACTAATGAAAAACTGTTTTTT.

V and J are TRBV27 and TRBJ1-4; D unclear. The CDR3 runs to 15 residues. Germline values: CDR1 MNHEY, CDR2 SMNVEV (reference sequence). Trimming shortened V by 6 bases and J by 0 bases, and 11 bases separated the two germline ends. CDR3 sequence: CASRRLTATNEKLFF. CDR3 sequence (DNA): TGTGCCAGCAGGCGACTTACTGCAACTAATGAAAAACTGTTTTTT.

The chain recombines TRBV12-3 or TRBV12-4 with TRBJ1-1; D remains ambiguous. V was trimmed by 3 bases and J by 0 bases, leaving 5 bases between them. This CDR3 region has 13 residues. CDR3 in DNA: TGTGCCAGCAGTTTCTCCTTGAACACTGAAGCTTTCTTT. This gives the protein CASSFSLNTEAFF.

CDR3 sequence (DNA): TGCGCCAGCAGTGACAGCGCTGGTAGTCCGTTTGAAGCTTTCTTT. Translated, it gives CASSDSAGSPFEAFF. The chain uses TRBV10-1 and TRBJ1-1; D ambiguous. The CDR3 covers 15 residues. V dropped 3 bases and J dropped 7 bases, with 18 bases sitting between them. Germline V lookup: CDR1 WNHNN, CDR2 SYGVQD (reference sequence).

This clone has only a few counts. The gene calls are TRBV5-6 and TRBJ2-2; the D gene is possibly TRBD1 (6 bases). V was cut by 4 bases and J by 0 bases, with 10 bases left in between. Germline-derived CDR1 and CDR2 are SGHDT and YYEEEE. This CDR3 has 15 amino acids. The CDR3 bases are TGTGCCAGCAGCACCGGGACAACGAACACCGGGGAGCTGTTTTTT. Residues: CASSTGTTNTGELFF.

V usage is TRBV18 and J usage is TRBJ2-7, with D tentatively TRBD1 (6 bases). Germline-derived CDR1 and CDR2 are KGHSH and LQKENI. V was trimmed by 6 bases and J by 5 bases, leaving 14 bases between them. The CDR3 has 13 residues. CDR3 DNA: TGTGCCAGCTCCACCGGCACAGGGAACGAGCAGTACTTC. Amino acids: CASSTGTGNEQYF.

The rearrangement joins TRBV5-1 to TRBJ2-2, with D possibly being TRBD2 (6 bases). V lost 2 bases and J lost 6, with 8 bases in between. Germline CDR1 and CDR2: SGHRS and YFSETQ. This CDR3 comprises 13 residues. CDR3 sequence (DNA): TGCGCCAGCAGCTTTGGAGGGCCCGGGGAGCTGTTTTTT. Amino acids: CASSFGGPGELFF.

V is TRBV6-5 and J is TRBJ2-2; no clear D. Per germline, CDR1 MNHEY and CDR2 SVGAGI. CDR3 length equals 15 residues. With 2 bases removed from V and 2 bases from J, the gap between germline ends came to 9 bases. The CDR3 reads CASSYLGVNTGELFF. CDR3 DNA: TGTGCCAGCAGTTACCTCGGAGTCAACACCGGGGAGCTGTTTTTT.

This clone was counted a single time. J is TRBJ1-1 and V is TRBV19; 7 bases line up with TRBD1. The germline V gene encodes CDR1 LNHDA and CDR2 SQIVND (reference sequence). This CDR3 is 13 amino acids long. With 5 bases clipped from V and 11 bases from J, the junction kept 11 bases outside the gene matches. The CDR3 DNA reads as TGTGCCAGTAGTCCTAGACAGGGTCGGCATGCTTTCTTT. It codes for CASSPRQGRHAFF.

CDR3 sequence (DNA): TGTGCCAGCAGCGCCGGGACAGGGGGCAGTCAGCCCCAGCATTTT. Its protein is CASSAGTGGSQPQHF. The rearrangement uses TRBV9 and TRBJ1-5; 12 bases are shared with TRBD1. The CDR3 extends over 15 amino acids. After removal of 3 bases from V and 6 bases from J, the junction contained 4 bases not matched to a gene. Germline V gene lookup returns CDR1 SGDLS and CDR2 YYNGEE.

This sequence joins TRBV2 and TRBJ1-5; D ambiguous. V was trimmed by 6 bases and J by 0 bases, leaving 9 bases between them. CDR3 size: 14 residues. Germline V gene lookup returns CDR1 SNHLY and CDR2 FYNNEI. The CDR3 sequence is CASRRENSNQPQHF. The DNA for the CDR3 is TGTGCCAGCAGAAGGGAGAATAGCAATCAGCCCCAGCATTTT.

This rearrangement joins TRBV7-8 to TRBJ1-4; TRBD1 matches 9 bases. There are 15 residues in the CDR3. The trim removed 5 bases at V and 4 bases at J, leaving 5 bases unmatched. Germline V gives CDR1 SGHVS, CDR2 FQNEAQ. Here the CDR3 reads CASSPWTGVNEKLFF. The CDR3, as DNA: TGTGCCAGCAGCCCTTGGACAGGGGTTAATGAAAAACTGTTTTTT.

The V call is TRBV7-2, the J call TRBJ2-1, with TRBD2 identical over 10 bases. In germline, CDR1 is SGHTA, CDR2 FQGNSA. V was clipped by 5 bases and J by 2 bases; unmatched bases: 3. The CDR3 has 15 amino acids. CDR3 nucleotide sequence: TGTGCCAGCAGCATAGGACTAGCGGCCTACAATGAGCAGTTCTTC. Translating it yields CASSIGLAAYNEQFF.

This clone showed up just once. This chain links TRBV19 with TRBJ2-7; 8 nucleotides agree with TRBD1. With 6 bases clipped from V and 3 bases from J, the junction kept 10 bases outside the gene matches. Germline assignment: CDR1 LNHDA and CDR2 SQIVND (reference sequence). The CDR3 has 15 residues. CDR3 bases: TGTGCCAGTAGGAGACAACCGGGACAGGTCTACGAGCAGTACTTC. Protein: CASRRQPGQVYEQYF.

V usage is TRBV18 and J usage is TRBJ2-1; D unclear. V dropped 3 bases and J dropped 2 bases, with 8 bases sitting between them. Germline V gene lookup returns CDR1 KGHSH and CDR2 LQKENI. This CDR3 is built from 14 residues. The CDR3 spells CASSPDIAYNEQFF. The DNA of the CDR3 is TGTGCCAGCTCACCCGACATTGCCTACAATGAGCAGTTCTTC.

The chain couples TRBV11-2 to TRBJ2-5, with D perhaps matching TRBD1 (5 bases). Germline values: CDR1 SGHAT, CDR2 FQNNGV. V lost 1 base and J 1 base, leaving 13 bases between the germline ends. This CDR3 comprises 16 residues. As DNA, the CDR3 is TGTGCCAGCAGCTTAGTCTCACCAGGGCGCCAAGAGACCCAGTACTTC. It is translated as CASSLVSPGRQETQYF.

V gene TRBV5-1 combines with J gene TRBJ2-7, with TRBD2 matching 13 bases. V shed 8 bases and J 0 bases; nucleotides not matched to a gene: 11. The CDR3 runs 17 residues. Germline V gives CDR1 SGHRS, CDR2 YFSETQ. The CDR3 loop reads CASKAGTSGASSYEQYF. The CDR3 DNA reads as TGCGCCAGTAAAGCCGGGACTAGCGGGGCGAGCTCCTACGAGCAGTACTTC. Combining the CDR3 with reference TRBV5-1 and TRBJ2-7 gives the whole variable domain KAGVTQTPRYLIKTRGQQVTLSCSPISGHRSVSWYQQTPGQGLQFLFEYFSETQRNKGNFPGRFSGRQFSNSRSEMNVSTLELGDSALYLCASKAGTSGASSYEQYFGPGTRLTVT.

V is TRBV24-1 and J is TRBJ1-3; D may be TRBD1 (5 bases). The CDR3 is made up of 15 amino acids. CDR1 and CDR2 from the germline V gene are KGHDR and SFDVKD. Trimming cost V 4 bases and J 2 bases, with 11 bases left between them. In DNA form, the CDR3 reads TGTGCCACCAGTGACCCGACAGATCCTGGAAACACCATATATTTT. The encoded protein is CATSDPTDPGNTIYF.

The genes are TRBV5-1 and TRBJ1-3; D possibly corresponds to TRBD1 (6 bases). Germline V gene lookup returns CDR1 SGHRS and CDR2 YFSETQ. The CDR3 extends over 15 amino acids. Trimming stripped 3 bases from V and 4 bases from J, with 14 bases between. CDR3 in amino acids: CASSSTTGPGNTIYF. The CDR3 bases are TGCGCCAGCAGCTCAACCACAGGGCCCGGAAACACCATATATTTT.

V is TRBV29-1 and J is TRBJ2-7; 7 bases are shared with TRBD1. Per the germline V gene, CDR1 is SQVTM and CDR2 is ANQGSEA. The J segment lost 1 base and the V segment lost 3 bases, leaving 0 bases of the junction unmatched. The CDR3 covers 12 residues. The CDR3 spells CSVEGQSYEQYF. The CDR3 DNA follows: TGCAGCGTTGAGGGACAGTCCTACGAGCAGTACTTC.

CDR3 coding DNA: TGCGCCAGCAGCAAAGCGGGAGTGTCAGATACGCAGTATTTT. It specifies CASSKAGVSDTQYF. The chain has TRBV5-1 and TRBJ2-3, with TRBD2 identical over 8 bases. J gave up 4 bases and V 4 bases, and 5 bases lay outside the gene matches. CDR1 is SGHRS and CDR2 is YFSETQ in the germline V gene. The CDR3 runs to 14 residues. The whole variable domain, filled in from reference TRBV5-1 and TRBJ2-3, reads KAGVTQTPRYLIKTRGQQVTLSCSPISGHRSVSWYQQTPGQGLQFLFEYFSETQRNKGNFPGRFSGRQFSNSRSEMNVSTLELGDSALYLCASSKAGVSDTQYFGPGTRLTVL.

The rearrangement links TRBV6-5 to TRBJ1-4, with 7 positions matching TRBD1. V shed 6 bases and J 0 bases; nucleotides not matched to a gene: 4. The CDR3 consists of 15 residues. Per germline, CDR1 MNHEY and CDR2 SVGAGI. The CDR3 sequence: CASRAGQATNEKLFF. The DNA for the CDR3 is TGTGCCAGCAGGGCTGGACAGGCAACTAATGAAAAACTGTTTTTT.

The CDR3 sequence: CASSKLKKDRGQNGYTF. CDR3 sequence (DNA): TGTGCCAGCAGTAAGTTGAAAAAAGACAGGGGGCAGAATGGCTACACCTTC. J is TRBJ1-2 and V is TRBV2, with 10 bases aligning to TRBD1. Trimming at V came to 5 bases and at J to 6 bases, leaving 15 bases not matched to a gene. In germline, CDR1 is SNHLY, CDR2 FYNNEI. This CDR3 spans 17 amino acids.

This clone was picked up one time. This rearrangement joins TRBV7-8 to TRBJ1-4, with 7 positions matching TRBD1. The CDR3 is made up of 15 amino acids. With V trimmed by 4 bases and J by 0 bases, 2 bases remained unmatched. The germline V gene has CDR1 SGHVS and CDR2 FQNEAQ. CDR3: CASSYRGATNEKLFF. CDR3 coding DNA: TGTGCCAGCAGCTACAGGGGCGCAACTAATGAAAAACTGTTTTTT. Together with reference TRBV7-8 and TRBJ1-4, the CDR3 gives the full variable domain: GAGVSQSPRYKVAKRGQDVALRCDPISGHVSLFWYQQALGQGPEFLTYFQNEAQLDKSGLPSDRFFAERPEGSVSTLKIQRTQQEDSAVYLCASSYRGATNEKLFFGSGTQLSVL.

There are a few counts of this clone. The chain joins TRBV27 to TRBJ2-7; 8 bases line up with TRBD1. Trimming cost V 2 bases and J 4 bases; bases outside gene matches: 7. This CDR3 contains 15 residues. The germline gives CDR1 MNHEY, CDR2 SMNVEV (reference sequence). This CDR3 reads CASSLGAGGPYEQYF. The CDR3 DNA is TGTGCCAGCAGTTTAGGGGCAGGGGGCCCTTACGAGCAGTACTTC.

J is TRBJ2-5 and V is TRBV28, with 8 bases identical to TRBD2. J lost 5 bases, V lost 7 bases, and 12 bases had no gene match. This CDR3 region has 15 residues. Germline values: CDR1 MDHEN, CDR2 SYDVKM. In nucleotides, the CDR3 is TGTGCCAGCACCGGGGGGGGAGTGGGTTCTGAGACCCAGTACTTC. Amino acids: CASTGGGVGSETQYF. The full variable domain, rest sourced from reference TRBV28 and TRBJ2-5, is DVKVTQSSRYLVKRTGEKVFLECVQDMDHENMFWYRQDPGLGLRLIYFSYDVKMKEKGDIPEGYSVSREKKERFSLILESASTNQTSMYLCASTGGGVGSETQYFGPGTRLLVL.

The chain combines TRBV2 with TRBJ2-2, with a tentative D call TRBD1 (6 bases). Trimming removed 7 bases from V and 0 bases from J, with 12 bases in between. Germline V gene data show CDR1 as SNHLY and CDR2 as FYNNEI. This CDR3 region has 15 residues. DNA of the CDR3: TGTGCCAGCACCCCGGGACAACCGAACACCGGGGAGCTGTTTTTT. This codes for CASTPGQPNTGELFF.

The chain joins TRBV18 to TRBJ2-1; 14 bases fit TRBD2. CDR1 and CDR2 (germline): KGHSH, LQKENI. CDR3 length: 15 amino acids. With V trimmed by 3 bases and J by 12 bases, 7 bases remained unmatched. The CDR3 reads CASSPPTSGRAWQFF. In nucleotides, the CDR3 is TGTGCCAGCTCACCCCCGACTAGCGGGAGGGCCTGGCAGTTCTTC.

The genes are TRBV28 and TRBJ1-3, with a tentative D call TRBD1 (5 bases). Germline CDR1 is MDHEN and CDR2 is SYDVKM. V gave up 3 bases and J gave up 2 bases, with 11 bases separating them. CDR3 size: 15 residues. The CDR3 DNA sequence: TGTGCCAGCAGTTTGGGGGGACCTGCTGGAAACACCATATATTTT. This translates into CASSLGGPAGNTIYF.